Listed below are T cell receptor beta chains from one sample, sequenced in a study of blood T cell repertoires in COVID-19. Profiled with immunoSEQ multiplex PCR; TCRdb holds only in-frame clones, not every one. Among hundreds of thousands of clones listed, more than 80% were seen once. Material for sequencing was peripheral blood. The origin of the receptors is a man in his forties with acute or convalescent COVID-19. The conserved cysteine and the conserved F or W are not part of the CDR3 here.

J,V,CDR3
TRBJ2-3,TRBV7-9,ASSPGSLAGGPWDTQY
TRBJ1-2,TRBV9,ASSANPDSFYT
TRBJ2-1,TRBV19,ASSSGGGYNEQF
TRBJ2-1,TRBV6-2/TRBV6-3,ASSYSTSGGAKYSYNEQF
TRBJ1-5,TRBV7-9,ASSPLTGNQPQH
TRBJ1-2,TRBV27,ASSLSNRDYGYT
TRBJ1-1,TRBV30,AWSLPAGQGDTEAF
TRBJ1-1,TRBV5-4,ASSLGTGENTEAF
TRBJ2-5,TRBV4-2,ASSQGYERGGRETQY
TRBJ1-2,TRBV28,ASSLEGAYYGYT
TRBJ1-1,TRBV27,ASSTGTGVSLAF
TRBJ1-1,TRBV5-6,ASSLWGLGNTEAF
TRBJ1-2,TRBV5-1,ASSLAGTASGYT
TRBJ2-7,TRBV6-6,ASSNSQGGDYEQY
TRBJ2-1,TRBV11-2,ASSLGHRSSYNEQF
TRBJ2-1,TRBV28,ASSLLGGGPGSYNEQF
TRBJ2-3,TRBV9,ASSVARGPDTQY
TRBJ1-1,TRBV6-5,ASRGQGGPLEGAF
TRBJ1-1,TRBV11-2,ASTSDRGNTEAF
TRBJ1-2,TRBV7-6,ASSSTRENFLGYT
TRBJ2-1,TRBV2,ASSEALGAYNEQF
TRBJ1-1,TRBV10-3,ATSDRSTEAF
TRBJ1-1,TRBV11-2,ASSLGSARAF
TRBJ2-2,TRBV7-2,ASSPTSGTNTGELF
TRBJ1-1,TRBV21-1,ASSSRTGSTEAF
TRBJ1-2,TRBV7-3,ASSMGAGYGYT
TRBJ1-1,TRBV30,AWSLTGGETEAF
TRBJ2-7,TRBV11-2,ASSLGAGQRSYEQY
TRBJ2-1,TRBV27,ASSSGTSGYYNEQF
TRBJ2-2,TRBV25-1,ASSEYTGRSPGELF
TRBJ2-7,TRBV6-6,ASSYWDRVGEQY
TRBJ1-1,TRBV11-1,ASSPRIFNTEAF
TRBJ1-5,TRBV7-6,ASSLGTGAGSNQPQH
TRBJ1-1,TRBV4-1,ASSQDPDANTEAF
TRBJ2-2,TRBV9,ASSMASGGANTGELF
TRBJ1-1,TRBV21-1,ASSKGGGRAEAF
TRBJ1-2,TRBV2,ASSPPLSRGESYGYT
TRBJ1-1,TRBV6-2/TRBV6-3,ASSYSRARENTEAF
TRBJ2-6,TRBV12-5,ASGQGQSKVLT
TRBJ1-2,TRBV4-2,ASSLPGSNGGYT
TRBJ2-7,TRBV28,ASSLNGQLPPGEQY
TRBJ2-7,TRBV10-3,AISMGENEQY
TRBJ1-2,TRBV7-3,ASSLGTGDGYT
TRBJ1-5,TRBV5-5,ASSLQGARNQPQH
TRBJ1-2,TRBV4-3,ASSQEPLRGGYGYT
TRBJ1-5,TRBV7-8,ASSPLTGSNQPQH
TRBJ2-7,TRBV28,ASSFGQGVVREQY
TRBJ2-7,TRBV3-1/TRBV3-2,ASSQGVVYEQY
TRBJ1-2,TRBV7-9,ASSPSQGVYGYT
TRBJ2-7,TRBV5-6,ASSGAGTSYEQY